This entry features one T cell receptor beta chain sequence. Germline V lookup: CDR1 SEHNR, CDR2 FQNEAQ (reference sequence). J lost 11 bases, V lost 0 bases, and 7 bases had no gene match. The CDR3 has 15 residues. This specimen comes from a study of blood T cell repertoires in COVID-19. Study-wide context: Samples came from the United States, Italy and Spain, spanning acute and convalescent COVID-19. In each case, the material was cDNA or gDNA derived from T cells, B-cell-depleted T cells, or PBMCs.

In the source study's methods: Estimates of nucleated cell counts were drawn from the amplification of reference gene primers. The method was immunoSEQ multiplex PCR; TCRdb's version includes in-frame clones alone and lacks a portion of them. That table supplies the V and J calls and clone size; D and trimming were determined from the DNA. The table records about 170,000 clones, 84% of them present only once. The TCR was taken from a middle-aged man who had recovered from COVID-19. The genes are TRBV7-9 and TRBJ1-1; 12 nucleotides line up with TRBD1. What was sequenced was peripheral blood. CDR3 DNA sequence: TGTGCCAGCAGCTTAGCCGGGACAGGGGGCAAGGTGGCTTTCTTT. Protein sequence: CASSLAGTGGKVAFF. Filled out from reference TRBV7-9 and TRBJ1-1, the complete variable domain reads DTGVSQNPRHKITKRGQNVTFRCDPISEHNRLYWYRQTLGQGPEFLTYFQNEAQLEKSRLLSDRFSAERPKGSFSTLEIQRTEQGDSAMYLCASSLAGTGGKVAFFGQGTRLTVV.